The 24 T cell receptor beta chains given below trace back to one sample, sequenced in a study of T cell responses to AZD1222 COVID-19 vaccine. Some clones are missing from TCRdb's copy, which holds only in-frame ones; the method was immunoSEQ multiplex PCR. The sample gives 150,000 to 160,000 clones, about 88% of which show up once; 3% to 3.5% is in the top ten. The sequences come from peripheral blood, collected on day 0 of AZD1222 vaccination. The receptors derive from an adult in good health.

In this sample, this clone turned up once. This sequence joins TRBV3-1 (or the pseudogene TRBV3-2) and TRBJ1-1, with D possibly matching TRBD1 (5 bases). V lost 0 bases and J 5 bases, leaving 10 bases between the germline ends. CDR3 length equals 14 residues. Germline values: CDR1 LGHDT, CDR2 YNNKEL (reference sequence). The CDR3 nucleotides are TGTGCCAGCAGCCAAGATCTTGAGGGGACTGAAGCTTTCTTT. This codes for CASSQDLEGTEAFF.

The rearrangement links TRBV18 to TRBJ2-1; 7 bases line up with TRBD2. Germline-derived CDR1 and CDR2 are KGHSH and LQKENI. V was pared by 3 bases and J by 10 bases, with 3 bases of the junction left unmatched. This CDR3 region has 12 residues. CDR3 coding DNA: TGTGCCAGCTCACCTCCAGCGGGAGAGCAGTTCTTC. Amino acids: CASSPPAGEQFF.

J is TRBJ1-1 and V is TRBV18; D possibly corresponds to TRBD1 (6 bases). The CDR3 has 15 residues. Trimming removed 6 bases from V and 5 bases from J, with 19 bases in between. Germline CDR1 KGHSH, CDR2 LQKENI. The CDR3 region is CASSLMGGARTEAFF. In DNA form, the CDR3 reads TGTGCCAGCTCCCTGATGGGGGGCGCTAGGACTGAAGCTTTCTTT.

This clone has more than one count but fewer than ten. The V gene is TRBV4-3, the J gene TRBJ2-5, with TRBD2 matching over 9 bases. The CDR3 is made up of 16 amino acids. After removal of 1 base from V and 4 bases from J, the junction contained 7 bases not matched to a gene. Germline V gives CDR1 LGHNA, CDR2 YSLEER. CDR3 in DNA: TGCGCCAGCAGCCAAGGTGCGGGGGGGCCCTCAGAGACCCAGTACTTC. Amino acid sequence: CASSQGAGGPSETQYF.

This chain connects TRBV7-2 to TRBJ1-2; TRBD1 matches 10 bases. Germline trimming cut 4 bases from V and 5 bases from J; bases unmatched to any gene: 4. This CDR3 comprises 14 residues. Germline CDR1 is SGHTA and CDR2 is FQGNSA. CDR3 protein: CASSSRTGGYGYTF. In nucleotides, the CDR3 is TGTGCCAGCAGCTCCAGGACAGGGGGATATGGCTACACCTTC.

This clone occurred once. The rearrangement links TRBV7-2 to TRBJ1-3; D may be TRBD1 (5 bases). From germline, CDR1 is SGHTA and CDR2 FQGNSA. CDR3 length: 17 residues. With 5 bases removed from V and 4 bases from J, the gap between germline ends came to 21 bases. The CDR3 protein is CASSPLRGAGGGNTIYF. CDR3 nucleotides: TGTGCCAGCAGCCCTCTCCGAGGGGCTGGGGGAGGAAACACCATATATTTT.

This rearrangement joins TRBV4-3 to TRBJ2-7; D is perhaps TRBD1 (5 bases). The germline V gene encodes CDR1 LGHNA and CDR2 YSLEER. The length of the CDR3 is 16 residues. V lost 0 bases to trimming and J lost 1 base, with 13 bases between them. Written as DNA, the CDR3 is TGCGCCAGCAGCCAAGATCTCAGGGCAGGATCCTACGAGCAGTACTTC. It is translated as CASSQDLRAGSYEQYF.

The chain employs TRBV5-5 and TRBJ2-7; TRBD1 aligns across 7 bases. CDR3 length equals 15 residues. Germline values: CDR1 SGHKS, CDR2 YYEKEE (reference sequence). V trimming: 4 bases; J trimming: 1 base; junction bases outside the gene matches: 8. This CDR3 reads CASSVGQALSYEQYF. CDR3 sequence (DNA): TGTGCCAGCAGCGTAGGACAGGCCCTTTCCTACGAGCAGTACTTC.

The V call is TRBV5-1, the J call TRBJ1-1; D is ambiguous. V lost 4 bases and J lost 10, with 20 bases in between. The CDR3 sequence is 14 residues long. Germline V gives CDR1 SGHRS, CDR2 YFSETQ. The DNA of the CDR3 is TGCGCCAGCAGCCCGTCAGCATTCCCCCTCGGAGCTTTCTTT. It codes for CASSPSAFPLGAFF.

This rearrangement joins TRBV5-5 to TRBJ2-7; 10 nucleotides align to TRBD1. Germline V gives CDR1 SGHKS, CDR2 YYEKEE (reference sequence). The V and J ends lost 1 base and 3 bases, in that order; junction bases with no gene match: 4. The CDR3 runs 15 residues. The CDR3 loop is CASSLQGQGLYEQYF. CDR3 bases: TGTGCCAGCAGCTTGCAGGGACAGGGGCTCTACGAGCAGTACTTC.

This chain connects TRBV6-1 to TRBJ1-4; possible D gene TRBD1, 5 bases. Trimming stripped 2 bases from V and 8 bases from J, with 15 bases between. CDR1 is MNHNS and CDR2 is SASEGT in the germline V gene. The CDR3 runs 15 residues. The chain's CDR3 is CASSESWGLGEKLFF. DNA of the CDR3: TGTGCCAGCAGTGAATCTTGGGGCCTAGGGGAAAAACTGTTTTTT.

The rearrangement links TRBV19 to TRBJ1-2; 7 bases fit TRBD1. Trimming cost V 4 bases and J 1 base; bases outside gene matches: 3. Germline lookup yields CDR1 LNHDA and CDR2 SQIVND (reference sequence). The CDR3 spans 14 residues. CDR3 sequence (DNA): TGTGCCAGTAGTAGGACAGGAGTTAACTATGGCTACACCTTC. Translation gives CASSRTGVNYGYTF.

This chain joins TRBV6-2 or TRBV6-3 and TRBJ2-5, with 8 bases aligning to TRBD2. CDR3 size: 13 residues. V shed 4 bases and J 7 bases; nucleotides not matched to a gene: 5. CDR1 and CDR2 (germline): MNHEY, SVGEGT. The CDR3 DNA is TGTGCCAGCAGTTCCTCGGGGGGGTTGACCCAGTACTTC. It codes for CASSSSGGLTQYF.

V gene TRBV7-8 combines with J gene TRBJ2-3; 7 bases line up with TRBD1. Germline CDR1 reads SGHVS; CDR2 reads FQNEAQ. The CDR3 has 14 residues. Germline trimming cut 4 bases from V and 4 bases from J; bases unmatched to any gene: 5. The CDR3 loop is CASSSGQASDTQYF. For the CDR3, the DNA is TGTGCCAGCAGCTCAGGACAGGCCTCAGATACGCAGTATTTT.

This clone was seen only once. The chain employs TRBV6-5 and TRBJ1-3; D gene unclear. Germline values: CDR1 MNHEY, CDR2 SVGAGI. The CDR3 covers 16 residues. V dropped 0 bases and J dropped 1 base, with 10 bases sitting between them. CDR3 amino acids: CASSYSVRGSGNTIYF. The DNA of the CDR3 is TGTGCCAGCAGTTACTCCGTCCGCGGATCTGGAAACACCATATATTTT.

The V gene is TRBV5-1, the J gene TRBJ1-5; 8 bases align to TRBD1. This CDR3 region has 16 residues. Germline CDR1 is SGHRS and CDR2 is YFSETQ. The trim removed 1 base at V and 4 bases at J, leaving 7 bases unmatched. The DNA of the CDR3 is TGCGCCAGCAGCTTGCTCCGGGACAGGACTAATCAGCCCCAGCATTTT. Translating it yields CASSLLRDRTNQPQHF.

J is TRBJ2-2 and V is TRBV10-3; D gene unclear. This CDR3 comprises 15 residues. Per the germline V gene, CDR1 is ENHRY and CDR2 is SYGVKD. The V end was cut by 7 bases, the J end by 0 bases, with 12 bases between. DNA for the CDR3: TGTGCCATCACCCCAGACGGCACGAACACCGGGGAGCTGTTTTTT. Protein sequence: CAITPDGTNTGELFF.

This clone was found once. The chain employs TRBV7-2 and TRBJ2-2, with D perhaps TRBD1 (5 bases). Germline V lookup: CDR1 SGHTA, CDR2 FQGNSA. This CDR3 region has 15 residues. V lost 5 bases and J 6 bases, leaving 16 bases between the germline ends. This chain's CDR3 is CASSPRTQGSGELFF. The CDR3 coding sequence is TGTGCCAGCAGCCCCAGGACCCAGGGTTCCGGGGAGCTGTTTTTT.

This chain connects TRBV18 to TRBJ1-2; 7 bases align to TRBD1. Germline V gene sequence: CDR1 KGHSH, CDR2 LQKENI. V gave up 4 bases and J gave up 5 bases; unmatched junction bases: 10. The CDR3 length is 15 residues. CDR3 loop: CASSLDTGTAYGYTF. CDR3 bases: TGTGCCAGCTCACTTGATACCGGGACAGCGTATGGCTACACCTTC.

The chain uses TRBV27 and TRBJ2-6; TRBD1 aligns across 9 bases. This CDR3 is 19 amino acids long. Germline CDR1 reads MNHEY; CDR2 reads SMNVEV (reference sequence). J lost 0 bases, V lost 3 bases, and 9 bases had no gene match. CDR3 sequence (DNA): TGTGCCAGCAGTTTGTGGACACCGGGACAGGGCTCTGGGGCCAACGTCCTGACTTTC. It yields the protein CASSLWTPGQGSGANVLTF.

V usage is TRBV5-1 and J usage is TRBJ2-7; the match to TRBD1 covers 7 bases. This CDR3 comprises 14 residues. Germline V gene sequence: CDR1 SGHRS, CDR2 YFSETQ. V gave up 2 bases and J gave up 4 bases; unmatched junction bases: 6. CDR3 residues: CASSLPGQLYEQYF. The CDR3 DNA is TGCGCCAGCAGCTTACCGGGACAGTTATACGAGCAGTACTTC.

The chain combines TRBV4-3 with TRBJ1-3, with unresolved D. Germline CDR1 reads LGHNA; CDR2 reads YSLEER. This CDR3 region has 17 residues. V lost 0 bases and J 1 base, leaving 13 bases between the germline ends. The CDR3 nucleotides are TGCGCCAGCAGCCAAGATCTGGGCTGGGGTTCTGGAAACACCATATATTTT. It encodes CASSQDLGWGSGNTIYF.

V is TRBV2 and J is TRBJ2-1; perhaps TRBD2 as D (5 bases). The CDR3 spans 11 residues. Per germline, CDR1 SNHLY and CDR2 FYNNEI. The V and J ends lost 6 bases and 9 bases respectively, with 9 bases between them. This chain's CDR3 is CASREVGEQFF. In DNA, the CDR3 is TGTGCCAGCAGGGAGGTGGGTGAGCAGTTCTTC.

This rearrangement joins TRBV5-8 to TRBJ2-6, with D possibly being TRBD1 (6 bases). Germline V gives CDR1 SGHTS, CDR2 YDEGEE. The V end was cut by 3 bases, the J end by 3 bases, with 10 bases between. This CDR3 comprises 15 residues. CDR3 DNA: TGTGCCAGCAGCTACAGGGATAGTGGGGCCAACGTCCTGACTTTC. It codes for CASSYRDSGANVLTF.